This T cell receptor (beta chain) was obtained from a study of immune cell composition in non-small cell lung cancer. The table came from immunoSEQ multiplex PCR; TCRdb's copy has only in-frame clones and leaves some out. The repertoire holds 6,600 or so clones, approximately 83% seen once, with over 7% in the top ten. Normal lung sampling was at least 3 cm from the tumour, as distant as possible. The sequencing sample was made of non-adjacent lung tissue. The clonotype originates from a human donor with non-small cell lung cancer.

CDR3 in DNA: TGTGCCAGCTCACCACCCGGAGGACAGGGAAACACCATATATTTT. This sequence encodes CASSPPGGQGNTIYF. The V gene is TRBV18, the J gene TRBJ1-3; tentative D call: TRBD1 (6 bases). Germline values: CDR1 KGHSH, CDR2 LQKENI. The length of the CDR3 is 15 residues. The ends were cut back, 0 bases at V and 4 bases at J, with 10 bases in the middle.